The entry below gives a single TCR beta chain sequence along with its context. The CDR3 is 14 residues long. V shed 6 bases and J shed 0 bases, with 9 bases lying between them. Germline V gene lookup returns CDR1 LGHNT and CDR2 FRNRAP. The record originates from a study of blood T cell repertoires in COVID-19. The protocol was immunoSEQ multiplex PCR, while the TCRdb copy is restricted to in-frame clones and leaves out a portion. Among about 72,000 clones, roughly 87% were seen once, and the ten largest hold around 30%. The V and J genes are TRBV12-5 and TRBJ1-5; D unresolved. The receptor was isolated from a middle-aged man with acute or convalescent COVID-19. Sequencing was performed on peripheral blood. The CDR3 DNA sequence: TGTGCTAGTGGGAGTGTATATAGCAATCAGCCCCAGCATTTT. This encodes CASGSVYSNQPQHF.